The 19 T cell receptor beta chains below were found in one sample sequenced in a study of T cell responses to AZD1222 COVID-19 vaccine. TCRdb's table, derived via immunoSEQ multiplex PCR, lists solely in-frame clones and lacks some. The sample yields 250,000 to 300,000 clones, roughly 93% seen once. The sample in question was peripheral blood, obtained 28 days after the second AZD1222 dose. Receptors originate from an adult who received the AZD1222 COVID-19 vaccine.

CDR3 loop: CASSQASGNTIYF. In nucleotides, the CDR3 is TGTGCCAGCAGCCAGGCCTCTGGAAACACCATATATTTT. V is TRBV14 and J is TRBJ1-3; D ambiguous. CDR3 length: 13 residues. Germline CDR1 SGHDN, CDR2 FVKESK. Trimming shortened V by 3 bases and J by 0 bases, and 3 bases separated the two germline ends.

The chain couples TRBV19 to TRBJ2-5; D remains ambiguous. Between the trimmed V and J ends, which lost 3 bases and 1 base, there was a span of 9 bases. Germline CDR1 reads LNHDA; CDR2 reads SQIVND (reference sequence). This CDR3 is built from 14 residues. This CDR3 reads CASSIGQVQETQYF. The CDR3 DNA follows: TGTGCCAGTAGTATTGGGCAGGTCCAAGAGACCCAGTACTTC.

V is TRBV28 and J is TRBJ1-4, with 8 bases matching TRBD1. The junction had 7 bases not matched to a gene; V was cut back by 5 bases and J by 8 bases. Germline assignment: CDR1 MDHEN and CDR2 SYDVKM. The CDR3 runs to 14 residues. The CDR3 region has the DNA TGTGCCAGCAGTCGACAGGGGCTAAGGGAAAAACTGTTTTTT. Protein product: CASSRQGLREKLFF.

The chain employs TRBV29-1 and TRBJ2-1; 10 bases map to TRBD2. Germline CDR1 is SQVTM and CDR2 is ANQGSEA. The CDR3 consists of 15 residues. With 5 bases clipped from V and 8 bases from J, the junction kept 12 bases outside the gene matches. The CDR3 sequence is CSVPTGLAGVYEQFF. As DNA, the CDR3 is TGCAGCGTTCCAACTGGGCTAGCGGGAGTTTATGAGCAGTTCTTC.

The genes are TRBV7-9 and TRBJ1-4, with unresolved D. The CDR3 length is 14 residues. Trimming pared 3 bases from V and 0 bases from J, leaving 5 bases between. Germline CDR1 reads SEHNR; CDR2 reads FQNEAQ (reference sequence). The CDR3 spells CASSLSSTNEKLFF. The CDR3, as DNA: TGTGCCAGCAGCTTGTCCTCAACTAATGAAAAACTGTTTTTT.

CDR3 loop: CSASGGLDPVEYGYTF. In DNA form, the CDR3 reads TGCAGTGCTAGTGGCGGCCTGGACCCTGTGGAATATGGCTACACCTTC. V gene TRBV20-1 combines with J gene TRBJ1-2; no firm D call. The CDR3 is 16 residues long. In germline, CDR1 is DFQATT, CDR2 SNEGSKA (reference sequence). Trimming left V 3 bases short and J 5 bases short, with 22 bases between.

This rearrangement joins TRBV29-1 to TRBJ2-3; 8 bases are shared with TRBD2. Trimming removed 8 bases from V and 6 bases from J; junction bases left unmatched: 16. The CDR3 totals 15 residues. Germline CDR1 SQVTM, CDR2 ANQGSEA. CDR3: CSTISGGTGADTQYF. The CDR3 DNA follows: TGCAGCACCATCAGCGGGGGTACGGGGGCGGATACGCAGTATTTT.

This chain uses TRBV12-3 or TRBV12-4 with TRBJ2-7; 7 positions agree with TRBD2. The CDR3 spans 11 residues. J was trimmed by 4 bases and V by 7 bases; bases with no gene match: 1. CDR3 loop: CASTGGYEQYF. CDR3 DNA sequence: TGTGCCAGCACCGGGGGGTACGAGCAGTACTTC.

V and J are TRBV7-9 and TRBJ2-3; D gene unclear. Trimming stripped 5 bases from V and 4 bases from J, with 7 bases between. Per germline, CDR1 SEHNR and CDR2 FQNEAQ (reference sequence). The CDR3 spans 12 residues. The CDR3 loop is CASSGPPDTQYF. The CDR3 DNA is TGTGCCAGCAGCGGACCCCCAGATACGCAGTATTTT.

This sequence joins TRBV5-1 and TRBJ2-3; 7 nucleotides line up with TRBD1. Trimming took 4 bases from V and 5 from J; bases not matched to a gene: 7. This CDR3 has 14 residues. The germline gives CDR1 SGHRS, CDR2 YFSETQ. The chain's CDR3 is CASSPEPGGDTQYF. In DNA form, the CDR3 reads TGCGCCAGCAGCCCAGAACCAGGGGGAGATACGCAGTATTTT.

The chain joins TRBV19 to TRBJ1-4; 8 nucleotides match TRBD1. J lost 7 bases, V lost 5 bases, and 9 bases had no gene match. Per germline, CDR1 LNHDA and CDR2 SQIVND (reference sequence). The CDR3 sequence is 15 residues long. For the CDR3, the DNA is TGTGCCAGTAGTGAGGTGACAGGGGCGGCTGAAAAACTGTTTTTT. Translation gives CASSEVTGAAEKLFF.

The count of this clone is one. The rearrangement uses TRBV2 and TRBJ1-1, with TRBD1 matching 7 bases. V lost 9 bases and J lost 4; bases outside the gene matches: 8. Germline assignment: CDR1 SNHLY and CDR2 FYNNEI. This CDR3 contains 13 residues. The CDR3 DNA is TGTGCCAGGAGTAGGGGGCAGGGCACTGAAGCTTTCTTT. It specifies CARSRGQGTEAFF. The entire variable domain, with the rest obtained from reference TRBV2 and TRBJ1-1, is as follows: EPEVTQTPSHQVTQMGQEVILRCVPISNHLYFYWYRQILGQKVEFLVSFYNNEISEKSEIFDDQFSVERPDGSNFTLKIRSTKLEDSAMYFCARSRGQGTEAFFGQGTRLTVV.

CDR3 coding DNA: TGTGCCAGCAAGCTCGGTGGGATCTATGGCTACACCTTC. Translated, it gives CASKLGGIYGYTF. The rearrangement links TRBV2 to TRBJ1-2; the D is unclear. The V end was cut by 7 bases, the J end by 4 bases, with 13 bases between. Germline assignment: CDR1 SNHLY and CDR2 FYNNEI. The length of the CDR3 is 13 residues.

The rearrangement joins TRBV7-2 to TRBJ2-1; no clear D. This CDR3 region has 15 residues. V was clipped by 0 bases and J by 4 bases, with 10 bases between them. The germline V gene has CDR1 SGHTA and CDR2 FQGNSA. In DNA, the CDR3 is TGTGCCAGCAGCTTAGCCCGGGCAGGTTACAATGAGCAGTTCTTC. Its protein product is CASSLARAGYNEQFF.

V is TRBV28 and J is TRBJ1-2, with TRBD1 matching 8 bases. CDR1 and CDR2 (germline): MDHEN, SYDVKM. This CDR3 spans 16 amino acids. Unmatched junction bases numbered 11, after V lost 5 bases and J lost 3 bases. In DNA form, the CDR3 reads TGTGCCAGCAGTCCGATACAGGGGGATGTCGACTATGGCTACACCTTC. This translates into CASSPIQGDVDYGYTF.

The chain is built from TRBV5-1 and TRBJ2-3; D gene ambiguous. V shed 6 bases and J shed 0 bases, with 8 bases lying between them. From germline, CDR1 is SGHRS and CDR2 YFSETQ. The CDR3 loop spans 13 amino acids. CDR3 amino acids: CASKDLSTDTQYF. The CDR3 region has the DNA TGCGCCAGCAAAGACCTTAGCACAGATACGCAGTATTTT.

The chain joins TRBV28 to TRBJ2-1; D assignment may be TRBD1 or TRBD2 (5 bases each). Germline V gene lookup returns CDR1 MDHEN and CDR2 SYDVKM. There are 16 residues in the CDR3. V dropped 2 bases and J dropped 0 bases, with 11 bases sitting between them. In DNA form, the CDR3 reads TGTGCCAGCAGTTTAGGGGGAATGGGCTCCTACAATGAGCAGTTCTTC. This sequence encodes CASSLGGMGSYNEQFF. Using reference TRBV28 and TRBJ2-1 for the parts outside the CDR3, the full variable domain is DVKVTQSSRYLVKRTGEKVFLECVQDMDHENMFWYRQDPGLGLRLIYFSYDVKMKEKGDIPEGYSVSREKKERFSLILESASTNQTSMYLCASSLGGMGSYNEQFFGPGTRLTVL.

This clone was seen just once. The J gene is TRBJ2-3, the V gene TRBV9; 7 bases are a match to TRBD2. This CDR3 has 18 residues. Germline V lookup: CDR1 SGDLS, CDR2 YYNGEE. The junction had 18 bases not matched to a gene; V was cut back by 4 bases and J by 4 bases. The CDR3 protein is CASSPNSLAGRISDTQYF. Written as DNA, the CDR3 is TGTGCCAGCAGCCCGAACTCCCTCGCCGGGAGGATCTCAGATACGCAGTATTTT.

This clone showed up just once. The chain couples TRBV20-1 to TRBJ2-5, with D unclear. V dropped 5 bases and J dropped 5 bases, with 6 bases sitting between them. This CDR3 has 10 residues. Germline values: CDR1 DFQATT, CDR2 SNEGSKA (reference sequence). Here the CDR3 DNA reads TGCAGTGCTGAGGAGGAGACCCAGTACTTC. Protein: CSAEEETQYF.